These 26 T cell receptor beta chains were all obtained from the same sample, sequenced in a study of vaccination and CD4 T cells after COVID-19. Treatment here: approximately nine-day PBMC culture with coronavirus spike peptide pools or control peptides (ViraFEST assay). With the Oncomine TCR Beta short-read assay, DNA from cultured CD4+ T cells was sequenced. Via MiXCR, TCRdb re-called the PCR reads, giving one row per CDR3 protein. The sample holds tens of thousands of distinct CDR3 sequences; roughly 50% are singletons and the top ten take under 30%. These receptors are not linked to any known antigen. Sequences were derived from CD4+ T cells from blood, cultured in vitro, sampled before SARS-CoV-2 vaccination. These receptors originate from a human donor who received a COVID-19 vaccine.

This chain links TRBV18 with TRBJ2-3, with 10 nucleotides matching TRBD2. The V gene's germline CDR1 is KGHSH and CDR2 LQKENI. V lost 5 bases to trimming and J lost 2 bases; unmatched junction nucleotides: 4. The CDR3 covers 15 residues. CDR3 sequence (DNA): TGTGCCAGCTCAAGGCTAGCGGGGGACACAGATACGCAGTATTTT. Translated, it gives CASSRLAGDTDTQYF.

The chain uses TRBV18 and TRBJ1-6; TRBD1 matches 7 bases. The V and J ends lost 2 bases and 7 bases, in that order; junction bases with no gene match: 2. The germline gives CDR1 KGHSH, CDR2 LQKENI. This CDR3 has 14 amino acids. CDR3 bases: TGTGCCAGCTCACCAGAGACAGGGAATTCACCCCTCCACTTT. Translated, it gives CASSPETGNSPLHF.

This CDR3 reads CASSARSGAGELFF. The CDR3 DNA reads as TGTGCCAGCAGTGCGCGATCAGGAGCCGGGGAGCTGTTTTTT. This chain uses TRBV12-3 or TRBV12-4 with TRBJ2-2; D is unclear. Trimming pared 5 bases from V and 6 bases from J, leaving 13 bases between. This CDR3 has 14 residues.

V is TRBV11-3 and J is TRBJ2-5; unclear D gene. This CDR3 spans 13 amino acids. Trimming removed 2 bases from V and 1 base from J, with 5 bases in between. Germline V gives CDR1 SGHNT, CDR2 YENEEA. In DNA form, the CDR3 reads TGTGCCAGCAGCTTACTGACCCAAGAGACCCAGTACTTC. Its protein product is CASSLLTQETQYF.

V gene TRBV6-2 or TRBV6-3 combines with J gene TRBJ1-2, with a tentative D call TRBD1 (5 bases). Looked up from germline, CDR1 is MNHEY and CDR2 is SVGEGT. V was trimmed by 8 bases and J by 3 bases, leaving 13 bases between them. The CDR3 spans 13 residues. In DNA form, the CDR3 reads TGTGCCAGCCATAGGGGTTCTGACTATGGCTACACCTTC. Its translation is CASHRGSDYGYTF.

This clonotype was detected only a few times. The V gene is TRBV5-1, the J gene TRBJ1-4; 7 bases align to TRBD1. The CDR3 length is 15 residues. From germline, CDR1 is SGHRS and CDR2 YFSETQ. The V segment lost 4 bases and the J segment 0 bases; nucleotides outside the gene matches: 3. The CDR3 DNA is TGCGCCAGCAGCAGGGACAGAGCAACTAATGAAAAACTGTTTTTT. The encoded protein is CASSRDRATNEKLFF.

The chain has TRBV5-8 and TRBJ1-1; D is perhaps TRBD1 (6 bases). The V end was cut by 1 base, the J end by 4 bases, with 8 bases between. Germline V lookup: CDR1 SGHTS, CDR2 YDEGEE. CDR3 length equals 13 residues. CDR3 nucleotides: TGTGCCAGCAGCTTGAGGGGGGGCACTGAAGCTTTCTTT. It codes for CASSLRGGTEAFF.

As concerns this clonotype: A read error is likely, as this CDR3 ends without the conserved phenylalanine or tryptophan. J is TRBJ2-5 and V is TRBV7-9; D might be TRBD2 (6 bases). V lost 2 bases, J lost 3 bases, and 19 bases lay in between. Per the germline V gene, CDR1 is SEHNR and CDR2 is FQNEAQ (reference sequence). The CDR3 has 17 residues. CDR3 sequence (DNA): TGTGCCAGCAGCTTACAGGGCCAGACTAGGGAGAAAGAGACCCAGTACTTA. Protein: CASSLQGQTREKETQYL.

This clonotype occurred once. The V gene is TRBV6-5, the J gene TRBJ1-1, with a possible D match to TRBD1 (6 bases). Germline lookup yields CDR1 MNHEY and CDR2 SVGAGI. V was cut by 0 bases and J by 1 base, with 12 bases left in between. This CDR3 comprises 16 residues. The CDR3 DNA is TGTGCCAGCAGTTACTCCGAACAGGGATGGAACACTGAAGCTTTCTTT. Residues: CASSYSEQGWNTEAFF.

The chain recombines TRBV21-1 with TRBJ2-2; the table's D call, TRBD2, was not checked against the DNA. TRBV21-1 is termed a pseudogene. The CDR3 contains 19 residues. The CDR3 DNA reads as TGTGCCAGCAGCTTCCGGACTAGCGGGGGTGTGAAGTGCACCGGGGAGCTGTTTTTT. Encoded protein: CASSFRTSGGVKCTGELFF.

The chain is built from TRBV7-3 and TRBJ2-2; 9 bases line up with TRBD1. Trimming at V came to 1 base and at J to 4 bases, leaving 4 bases not matched to a gene. CDR1 is SGHTA, CDR2 FQGTGA, per germline. This CDR3 spans 16 amino acids. CDR3 residues: CASSLRGQGGTGELFF. The CDR3 DNA follows: TGTGCCAGCAGCTTAAGGGGACAGGGTGGCACCGGGGAGCTGTTTTTT.

V and J are TRBV2 and TRBJ2-7; perhaps TRBD2 as D (6 bases). Germline loops: CDR1 SNHLY, CDR2 FYNNEI. This CDR3 is 13 amino acids long. V was shortened by 6 bases and J by 1 base, with 10 bases between the two germline ends. DNA of the CDR3: TGTGCCAGCAGGCGGGACGGTTCCTACGAGCAGTACTTC. Its translation is CASRRDGSYEQYF.

This chain uses TRBV5-1 with TRBJ1-2; a possible D gene is TRBD1 (5 bases). Germline V gene data show CDR1 as SGHRS and CDR2 as YFSETQ. This CDR3 region has 15 residues. Trimming removed 4 bases from V and 7 bases from J, with 20 bases in between. The DNA for the CDR3 is TGCGCCAGCAGCGGTCAGGGAAAGGTTTCGGCTGGCTACACCTTC. Protein product: CASSGQGKVSAGYTF.

This clonotype was seen a single time. The CDR3 coding sequence is TGCGCCAGCAGCCCAAATTCGGGGACAGGGAACTATGGCTACACCTTC. Encoded protein: CASSPNSGTGNYGYTF. This chain joins TRBV5-1 and TRBJ1-2, with TRBD1 matching 9 bases. Trimming cost V 4 bases and J 2 bases; bases outside gene matches: 9. This CDR3 comprises 16 residues. Germline V gene sequence: CDR1 SGHRS, CDR2 YFSETQ.

This chain connects TRBV9 to TRBJ2-5, with 11 nucleotides matching TRBD2. CDR3 length: 17 residues. V shed 4 bases and J 2 bases; nucleotides not matched to a gene: 10. In germline, CDR1 is SGDLS, CDR2 YYNGEE. CDR3 residues: CASSHHDLAGGQETQYF. CDR3 nucleotides: TGTGCCAGCAGCCATCACGACCTAGCGGGGGGTCAAGAGACCCAGTACTTC.

The count of this clonotype is one. The chain links TRBV15 to TRBJ1-1; 7 nucleotides agree with TRBD1. With V trimmed by 3 bases and J by 3 bases, 4 bases remained unmatched. This CDR3 comprises 14 residues. Germline CDR1 and CDR2: LNHNV and YYDKDF (reference sequence). CDR3 DNA sequence: TGTGCCACCAGCAGGGCTCAGGGGGACACTGAAGCTTTCTTT. It is translated as CATSRAQGDTEAFF.

This rearrangement joins TRBV7-9 to TRBJ2-1; 9 nucleotides match TRBD1. Germline trimming cut 3 bases from V and 8 bases from J; bases unmatched to any gene: 8. This CDR3 is built from 15 residues. Germline values: CDR1 SEHNR, CDR2 FQNEAQ (reference sequence). CDR3 amino acids: CASSLGTGSLHEQFF. CDR3 coding DNA: TGTGCCAGCAGCTTGGGGACAGGGAGTCTTCATGAGCAGTTCTTC.

The table lists this clonotype with a few counts. The chain joins TRBV6-1 to TRBJ1-3; D is undetermined. This CDR3 is 16 amino acids long. The V gene lost 11 bases and the J gene lost 0 bases, with 20 bases spanning the gap. Germline loops: CDR1 MNHNS, CDR2 SASEGT. The CDR3 loop is CAASSTQKDSGNTIYF. DNA for the CDR3: TGTGCCGCGAGCAGTACTCAGAAAGACTCTGGAAACACCATATATTTT.

J is TRBJ2-1 and V is TRBV27; D is uncertain. The ends were cut back, 3 bases at V and 1 base at J, with 4 bases in the middle. The CDR3 length is 13 residues. The V gene's germline CDR1 is MNHEY and CDR2 SMNVEV (reference sequence). This chain's CDR3 is CASSLGSYNEQFF. The CDR3 nucleotides are TGTGCCAGCAGTTTGGGGTCCTACAATGAGCAGTTCTTC.

The gene calls are TRBV11-2 and TRBJ2-7; the match to TRBD2 covers 9 bases. The CDR3 length is 17 residues. Germline V CDR1 and CDR2: SGHAT, FQNNGV. The V segment lost 1 base and the J segment 3 bases; nucleotides outside the gene matches: 10. The CDR3, as DNA: TGTGCCAGCAGCTTAGTCTCCAGACTAGCGGACCACTACGAGCAGTACTTC. Encoded protein: CASSLVSRLADHYEQYF.

V gene TRBV7-2 combines with J gene TRBJ2-3; D unclear. Germline lookup yields CDR1 SGHTA and CDR2 FQGNSA. There are 12 residues in the CDR3. V lost 5 bases and J 0 bases, leaving 3 bases between the germline ends. The CDR3 region has the DNA TGTGCCAGCAGCCTTAGCACAGATACGCAGTATTTT. Translation: CASSLSTDTQYF. The full variable domain, completed using reference TRBV7-2 and TRBJ2-3, is GAGVSQSPSNKVTEKGKDVELRCDPISGHTALYWYRQSLGQGLEFLIYFQGNSAPDKSGLPSDRFSAERTGGSVSTLTIQRTQQEDSAVYLCASSLSTDTQYFGPGTRLTVL.

Written as DNA, the CDR3 is TGCAGTGCTACACAGGGCGGGTATGAAAAACTGTTTTTT. Translating gives CSATQGGYEKLFF. The chain couples TRBV20-1 to TRBJ1-4; tentatively, D is TRBD1 (6 bases). The V end was cut by 4 bases, the J end by 6 bases, with 12 bases between. Germline CDR1 reads DFQATT; CDR2 reads SNEGSKA (reference sequence). The CDR3 consists of 13 residues.

This clonotype is medium-sized in the sample. The V and J genes are TRBV20-1 and TRBJ1-6; no reliable D call. V dropped 0 bases and J dropped 9 bases, with 15 bases sitting between them. Germline V lookup: CDR1 DFQATT, CDR2 SNEGSKA (reference sequence). There are 15 residues in the CDR3. In DNA, the CDR3 is TGCAGTGCTAGAGATCCGAGGGTCCAGTTTTCACCCCTCCACTTT. Translated, it gives CSARDPRVQFSPLHF.

Worth noting for this clonotype: One end of the junction is discordant with germline, which a read error may explain. The V call is TRBV20-1, the J call TRBJ1-5; no reliable D call. The CDR3 is made up of 15 amino acids. The germline V gene has CDR1 DFQATT and CDR2 SNEGSKA (reference sequence). The CDR3 reads CSARMAQNSIQPQHF. The CDR3 DNA reads TGCAGTGCTAGGATGGCCCAGAATAGCATTCAGCCCCAGCATTTT.

The chain recombines TRBV19 with TRBJ2-5; a possible D gene is TRBD2 (6 bases). The CDR3 is 14 residues long. The V end was cut by 5 bases, the J end by 2 bases, with 12 bases between. Germline V gene sequence: CDR1 LNHDA, CDR2 SQIVND (reference sequence). CDR3 in amino acids: CASSGRLGQETQYF. The DNA of the CDR3 is TGTGCCAGTAGTGGAAGACTAGGACAAGAGACCCAGTACTTC.

The gene calls are TRBV6-5 and TRBJ1-2; 7 positions agree with TRBD1. CDR3 length: 13 residues. The V gene end was trimmed by 4 bases and the J gene end by 3 bases; junction bases not matched to a gene: 2. The germline gives CDR1 MNHEY, CDR2 SVGAGI. CDR3: CASSSTGDYGYTF. The DNA of the CDR3 is TGTGCCAGCAGTTCAACAGGGGACTATGGCTACACCTTC.